The following is a T cell receptor beta chain sequence with its context. V lost 4 bases to trimming and J lost 3 bases; unmatched junction nucleotides: 6. The germline V gene has CDR1 MNHEY and CDR2 SMNVEV (reference sequence). The CDR3 has 15 residues. Only in-frame clones appear in the TCRdb table, and some are missing; sequencing was by immunoSEQ multiplex PCR. The sample consists of around 62,000 clones, roughly 86% of them appearing once. The sample originates from a study of OX40 agonist ivuxolimab in advanced cancers. Whole-study context: Ivuxolimab, an agonist antibody against OX40 (CD134), was given to patients.

This sequence joins TRBV27 and TRBJ2-1; TRBD2 agrees at 7 bases. The sequenced sample was CD4+ or CD8+ T cells sorted from blood, obtained in a trial of the OX40 agonist ivuxolimab. The receptor comes from an adult with an advanced solid tumor such as melanoma, head and neck, liver or kidney cancer. The CDR3 coding sequence is TGTGCCAGCAGTTGGGGGGGAGTACGCTACAATGAGCAGTTCTTC. Its protein product is CASSWGGVRYNEQFF.